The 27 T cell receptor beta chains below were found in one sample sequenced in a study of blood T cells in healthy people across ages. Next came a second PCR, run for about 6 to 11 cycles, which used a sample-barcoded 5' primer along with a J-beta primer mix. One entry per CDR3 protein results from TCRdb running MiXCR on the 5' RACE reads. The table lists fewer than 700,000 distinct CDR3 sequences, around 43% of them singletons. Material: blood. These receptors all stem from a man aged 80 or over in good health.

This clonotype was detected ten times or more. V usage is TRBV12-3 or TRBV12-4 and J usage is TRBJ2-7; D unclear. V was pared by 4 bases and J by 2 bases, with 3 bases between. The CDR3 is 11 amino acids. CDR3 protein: CASSWPYEQYF. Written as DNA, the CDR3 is TGTGCCAGCAGTTGGCCCTACGAGCAGTACTTC.

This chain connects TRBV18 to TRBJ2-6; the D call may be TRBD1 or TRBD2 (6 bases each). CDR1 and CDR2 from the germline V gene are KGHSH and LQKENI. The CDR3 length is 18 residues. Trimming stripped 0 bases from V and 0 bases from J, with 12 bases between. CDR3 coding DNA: TGTGCCAGCTCACCACCGGTCGGGGGCTCCTCTGGGGCCAACGTCCTGACTTTC. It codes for CASSPPVGGSSGANVLTF.

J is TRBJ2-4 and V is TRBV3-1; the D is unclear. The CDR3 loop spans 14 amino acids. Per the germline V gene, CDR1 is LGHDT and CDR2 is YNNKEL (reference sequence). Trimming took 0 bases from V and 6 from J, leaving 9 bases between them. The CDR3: CASSQDGQANIQYF. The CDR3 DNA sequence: TGTGCCAGCAGCCAAGATGGGCAGGCAAACATTCAGTACTTC.

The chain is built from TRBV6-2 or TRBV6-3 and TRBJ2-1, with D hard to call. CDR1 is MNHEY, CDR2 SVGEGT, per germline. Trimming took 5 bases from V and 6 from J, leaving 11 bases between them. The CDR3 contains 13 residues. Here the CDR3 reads CASSDGVRNEQFF. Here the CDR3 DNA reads TGTGCCAGCAGTGATGGGGTCCGCAATGAGCAGTTCTTC.

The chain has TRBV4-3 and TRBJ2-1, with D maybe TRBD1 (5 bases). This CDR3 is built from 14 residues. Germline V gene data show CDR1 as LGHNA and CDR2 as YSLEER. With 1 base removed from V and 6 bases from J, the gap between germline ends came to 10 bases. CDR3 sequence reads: CASSQVIQGNEQFF. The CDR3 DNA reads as TGCGCCAGCAGCCAAGTCATTCAGGGCAATGAGCAGTTCTTC.

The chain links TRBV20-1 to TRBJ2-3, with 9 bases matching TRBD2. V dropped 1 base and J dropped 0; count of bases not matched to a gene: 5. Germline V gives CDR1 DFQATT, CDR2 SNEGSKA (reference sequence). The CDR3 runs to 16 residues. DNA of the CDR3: TGCAGTGCTAGAGGACTAGCGGAGGTTAGCACAGATACGCAGTATTTT. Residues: CSARGLAEVSTDTQYF.

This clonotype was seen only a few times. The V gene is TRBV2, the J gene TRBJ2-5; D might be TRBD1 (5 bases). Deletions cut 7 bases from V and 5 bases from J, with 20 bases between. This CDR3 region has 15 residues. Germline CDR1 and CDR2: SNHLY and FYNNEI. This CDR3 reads CASTRSLGLGETQYF. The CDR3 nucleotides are TGTGCCAGCACCAGGTCGTTGGGGCTGGGGGAGACCCAGTACTTC.

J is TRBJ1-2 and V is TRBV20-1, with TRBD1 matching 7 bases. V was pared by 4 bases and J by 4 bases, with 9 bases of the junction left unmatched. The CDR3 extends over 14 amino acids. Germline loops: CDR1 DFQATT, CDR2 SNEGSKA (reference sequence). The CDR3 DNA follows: TGCAGTGCTATAACTCCCAGGGGGAGCTATGGCTACACCTTC. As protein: CSAITPRGSYGYTF.

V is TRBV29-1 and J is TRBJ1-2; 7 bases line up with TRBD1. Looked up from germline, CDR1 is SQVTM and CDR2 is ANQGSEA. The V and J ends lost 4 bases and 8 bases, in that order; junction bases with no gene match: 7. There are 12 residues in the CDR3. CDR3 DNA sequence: TGCAGCGTTGCCCTGACAGGGTTCGGCTACACCTTC. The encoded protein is CSVALTGFGYTF.

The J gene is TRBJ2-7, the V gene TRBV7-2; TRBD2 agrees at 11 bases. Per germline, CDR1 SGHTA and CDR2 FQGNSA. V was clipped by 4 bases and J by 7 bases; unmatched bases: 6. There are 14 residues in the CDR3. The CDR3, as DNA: TGTGCCAGCAGCTATACTAGCGGGAGAGCTGAGCAGTACTTC. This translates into CASSYTSGRAEQYF.

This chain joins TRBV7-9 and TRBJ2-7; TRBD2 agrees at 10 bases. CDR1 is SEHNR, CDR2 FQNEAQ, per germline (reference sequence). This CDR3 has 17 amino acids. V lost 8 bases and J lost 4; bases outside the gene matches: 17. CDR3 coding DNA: TGTGCCAGCGGCTCTCTAGTTCCGGGACTAGCGAGGTACGAGCAGTACTTC. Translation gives CASGSLVPGLARYEQYF.

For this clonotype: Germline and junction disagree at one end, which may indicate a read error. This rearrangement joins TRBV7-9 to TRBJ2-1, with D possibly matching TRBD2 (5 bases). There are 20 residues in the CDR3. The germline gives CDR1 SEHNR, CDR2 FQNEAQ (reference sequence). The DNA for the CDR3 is TGTGCCAGCAGCTTCCGGGTAGTGGGATCCGGGGAGACGGCCTACAACGAGCGGTTCTTC. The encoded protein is CASSFRVVGSGETAYNERFF.

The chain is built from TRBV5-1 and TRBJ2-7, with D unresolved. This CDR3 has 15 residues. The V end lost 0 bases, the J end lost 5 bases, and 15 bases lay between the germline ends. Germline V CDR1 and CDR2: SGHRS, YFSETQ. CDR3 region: CASSLGARSLDEQYF. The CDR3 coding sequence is TGCGCCAGCAGCTTGGGGGCGCGTAGTCTCGACGAGCAGTACTTC.

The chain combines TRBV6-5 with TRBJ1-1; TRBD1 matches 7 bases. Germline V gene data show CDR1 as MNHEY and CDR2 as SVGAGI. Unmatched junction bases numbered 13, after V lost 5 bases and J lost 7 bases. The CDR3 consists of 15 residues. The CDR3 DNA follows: TGTGCCAGCAGTCCCCCGGGACAGCTAAGGGTTGAAGCTTTCTTT. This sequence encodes CASSPPGQLRVEAFF.

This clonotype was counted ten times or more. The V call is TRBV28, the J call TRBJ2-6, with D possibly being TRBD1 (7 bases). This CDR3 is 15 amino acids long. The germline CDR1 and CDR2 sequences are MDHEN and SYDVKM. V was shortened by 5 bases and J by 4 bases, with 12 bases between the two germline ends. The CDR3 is CASSQQGRGANVLTF. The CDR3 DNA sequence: TGTGCCAGCAGTCAACAGGGGAGGGGGGCCAACGTCCTGACTTTC.

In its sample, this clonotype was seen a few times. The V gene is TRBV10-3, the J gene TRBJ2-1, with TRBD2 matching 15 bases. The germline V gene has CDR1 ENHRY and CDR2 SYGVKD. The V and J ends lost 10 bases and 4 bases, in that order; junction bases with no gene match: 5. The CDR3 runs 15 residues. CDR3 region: CATGLAGGTYNEQFF. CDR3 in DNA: TGTGCCACTGGACTAGCGGGGGGGACATACAATGAGCAGTTCTTC.

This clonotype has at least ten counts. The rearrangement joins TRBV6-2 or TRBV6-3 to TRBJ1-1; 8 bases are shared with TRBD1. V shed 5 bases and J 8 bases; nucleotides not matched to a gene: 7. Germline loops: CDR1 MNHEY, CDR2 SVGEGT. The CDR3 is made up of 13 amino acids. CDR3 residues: CASSEDRDREAFF. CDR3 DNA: TGTGCCAGCAGTGAAGACCGGGACAGGGAAGCTTTCTTT.

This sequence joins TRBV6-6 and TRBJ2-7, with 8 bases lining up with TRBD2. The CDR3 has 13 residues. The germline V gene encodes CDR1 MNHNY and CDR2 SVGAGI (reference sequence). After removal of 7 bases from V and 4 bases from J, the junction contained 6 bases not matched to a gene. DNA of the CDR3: TGTGCCAGCAATCGGGGGGGTGGGTACGAGCAGTACTTC. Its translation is CASNRGGGYEQYF.

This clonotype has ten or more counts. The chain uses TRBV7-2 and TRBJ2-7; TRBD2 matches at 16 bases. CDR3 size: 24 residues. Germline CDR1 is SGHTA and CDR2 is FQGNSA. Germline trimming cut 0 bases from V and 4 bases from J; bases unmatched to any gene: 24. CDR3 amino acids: CASSLALAPGLAGGRSPKTYEQYF. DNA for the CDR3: TGTGCCAGCAGCTTAGCCCTAGCGCCGGGACTAGCGGGGGGGCGATCCCCTAAGACTTACGAGCAGTACTTC.

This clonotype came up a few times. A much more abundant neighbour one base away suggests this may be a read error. CDR3 amino acids: CASSLTSSPLHF. For the CDR3, the DNA is TGTGCCAGCAGCTTAACTAGTTCACCCCTCCACTTT. The rearrangement links TRBV13 to TRBJ1-6; D uncertain. The CDR3 length is 12 residues. Trimming removed 2 bases from V and 9 bases from J, with 5 bases in between. Looked up from germline, CDR1 is PRHDT and CDR2 is FYEKMQ (reference sequence).

CDR3 sequence (DNA): TGCGCCAGCAGCCCCGGAGGGGGTGGCAATGAGCAGTTCTTC. As protein: CASSPGGGGNEQFF. This chain links TRBV5-1 with TRBJ2-1; the D gene could be TRBD1 or TRBD2 (6 bases each). Trimming took 4 bases from V and 6 from J, leaving 14 bases between them. Germline V gene lookup returns CDR1 SGHRS and CDR2 YFSETQ. The CDR3 has 14 amino acids.

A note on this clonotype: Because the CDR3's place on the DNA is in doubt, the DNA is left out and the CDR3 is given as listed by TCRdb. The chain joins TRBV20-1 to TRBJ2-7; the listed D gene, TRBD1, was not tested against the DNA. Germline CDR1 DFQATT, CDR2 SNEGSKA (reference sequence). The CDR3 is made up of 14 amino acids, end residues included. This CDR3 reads CSTSGQGKAYEQYF.

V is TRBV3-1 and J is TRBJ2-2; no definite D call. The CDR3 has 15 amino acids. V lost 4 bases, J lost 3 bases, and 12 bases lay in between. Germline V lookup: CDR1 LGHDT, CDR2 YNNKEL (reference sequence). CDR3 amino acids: CASSPPFHDTGELFF. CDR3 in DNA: TGTGCCAGCAGCCCTCCTTTTCACGACACCGGGGAGCTGTTTTTT.

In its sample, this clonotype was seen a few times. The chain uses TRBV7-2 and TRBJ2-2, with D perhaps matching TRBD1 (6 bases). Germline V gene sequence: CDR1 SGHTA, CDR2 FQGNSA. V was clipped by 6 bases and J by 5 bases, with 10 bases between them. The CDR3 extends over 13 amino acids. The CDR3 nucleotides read TGTGCCAGCAGTCGCAGGGGAACCGGGGAGCTGTTTTTT. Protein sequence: CASSRRGTGELFF. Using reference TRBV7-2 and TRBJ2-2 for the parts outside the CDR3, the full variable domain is GAGVSQSPSNKVTEKGKDVELRCDPISGHTALYWYRQSLGQGLEFLIYFQGNSAPDKSGLPSDRFSAERTGGSVSTLTIQRTQQEDSAVYLCASSRRGTGELFFGEGSRLTVL.

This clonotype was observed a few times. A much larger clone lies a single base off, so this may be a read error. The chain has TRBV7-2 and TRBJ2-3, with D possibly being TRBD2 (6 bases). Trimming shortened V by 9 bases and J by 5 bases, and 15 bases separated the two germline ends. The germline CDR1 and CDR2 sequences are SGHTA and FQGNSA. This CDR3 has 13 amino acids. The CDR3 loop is CASKGLRIDTQYF. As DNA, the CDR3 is TGTGCCAGTAAGGGACTGAGAATAGATACGCAGTATTTT.

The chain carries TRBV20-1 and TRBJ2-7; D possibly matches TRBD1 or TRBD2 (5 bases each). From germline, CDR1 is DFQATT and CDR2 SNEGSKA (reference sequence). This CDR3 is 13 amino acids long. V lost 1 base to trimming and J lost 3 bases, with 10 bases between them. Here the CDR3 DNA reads TGCAGTGCTAGAGGGGGGATTCTCTACGAGCAGTACTTC. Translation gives CSARGGILYEQYF.

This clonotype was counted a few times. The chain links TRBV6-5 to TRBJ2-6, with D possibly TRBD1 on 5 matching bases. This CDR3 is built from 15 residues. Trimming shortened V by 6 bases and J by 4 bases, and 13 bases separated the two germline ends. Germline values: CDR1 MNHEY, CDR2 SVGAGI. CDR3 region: CASRTKGSGANVLTF. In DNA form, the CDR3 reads TGTGCCAGCAGAACCAAGGGGTCGGGGGCCAACGTCCTGACTTTC.